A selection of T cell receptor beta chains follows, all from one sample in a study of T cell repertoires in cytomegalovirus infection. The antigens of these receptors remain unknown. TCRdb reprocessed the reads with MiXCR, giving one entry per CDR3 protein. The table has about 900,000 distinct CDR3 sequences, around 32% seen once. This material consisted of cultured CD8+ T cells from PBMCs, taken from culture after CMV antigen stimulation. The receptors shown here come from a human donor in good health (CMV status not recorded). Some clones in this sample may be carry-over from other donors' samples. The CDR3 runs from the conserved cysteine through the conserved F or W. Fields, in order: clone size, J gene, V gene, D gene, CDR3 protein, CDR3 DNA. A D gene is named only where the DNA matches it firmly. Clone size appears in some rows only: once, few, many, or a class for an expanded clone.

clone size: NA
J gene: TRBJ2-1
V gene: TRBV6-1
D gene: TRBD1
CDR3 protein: CASSERSGGPWDEQFF
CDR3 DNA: TGTGCCAGCAGTGAAAGGTCAGGGGGCCCTTGGGATGAGCAGTTCTTC

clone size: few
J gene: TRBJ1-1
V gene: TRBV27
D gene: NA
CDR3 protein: CASSRRRQSNTEAFF
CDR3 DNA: TGTGCCAGCAGTAGGCGAAGACAGTCTAACACTGAAGCTTTCTTT

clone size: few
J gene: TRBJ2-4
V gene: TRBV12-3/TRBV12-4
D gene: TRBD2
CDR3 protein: CASSPLAGGADIQYF
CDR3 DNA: TGTGCCAGCAGTCCCCTAGCGGGGGGGGCGGACATTCAGTACTTC

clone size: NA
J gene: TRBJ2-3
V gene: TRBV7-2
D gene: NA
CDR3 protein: CASSHGLIGDTQYF
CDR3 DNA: TGTGCCAGCAGTCATGGACTCATAGGTGATACGCAGTATTTT

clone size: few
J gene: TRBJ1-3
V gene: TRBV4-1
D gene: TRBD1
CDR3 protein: CASTQDRSSGNTIYF
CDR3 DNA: TGCGCCAGCACCCAGGACAGGTCCTCTGGAAACACCATATATTTT

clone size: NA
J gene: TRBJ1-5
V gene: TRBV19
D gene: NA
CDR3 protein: CAIQGPGNQPQHF
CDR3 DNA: TGTGCCATCCAAGGCCCGGGCAATCAGCCCCAGCATTTT

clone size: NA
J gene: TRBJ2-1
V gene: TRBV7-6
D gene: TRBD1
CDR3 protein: CASSLWTGGYNEQFF
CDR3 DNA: TGTGCCAGCAGCCTCTGGACAGGGGGCTACAATGAGCAGTTCTTC

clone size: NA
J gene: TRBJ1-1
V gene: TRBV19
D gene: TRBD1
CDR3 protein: CASSIASTGGFAEAFF
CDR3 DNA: TGTGCCAGTAGTATTGCCTCGACAGGGGGCTTCGCTGAAGCTTTCTTT

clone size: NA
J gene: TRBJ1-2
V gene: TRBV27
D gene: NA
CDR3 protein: CASTGARWGYTF
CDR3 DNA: TGTGCCAGCACCGGGGCCCGATGGGGCTACACCTTC

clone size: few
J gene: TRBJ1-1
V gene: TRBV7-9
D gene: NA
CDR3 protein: CASSASGGVGTEAFF
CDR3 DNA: TGTGCCAGCAGCGCCTCCGGGGGGGTAGGTACTGAAGCTTTCTTT

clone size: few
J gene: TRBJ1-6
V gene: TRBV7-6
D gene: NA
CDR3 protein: CASSRGEGSHNSPLHF
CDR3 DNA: TGTGCCAGCAGTAGGGGGGAGGGATCTCATAATTCACCCCTCCACTTT

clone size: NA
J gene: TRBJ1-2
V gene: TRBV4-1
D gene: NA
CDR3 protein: CASSQEGVQAGYTF
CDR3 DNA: TGCGCCAGCAGCCAAGAGGGGGTACAGGCTGGCTACACCTTC

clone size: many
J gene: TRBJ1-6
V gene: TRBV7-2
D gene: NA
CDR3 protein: CASSLGPDFSYNSPLHF
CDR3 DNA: TGTGCCAGCAGCTTAGGACCGGACTTCTCCTATAATTCACCCCTCCACTTT

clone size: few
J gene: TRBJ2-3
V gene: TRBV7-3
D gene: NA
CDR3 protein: CASSPSTYFPTDTQYF
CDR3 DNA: TGTGCCAGCAGCCCCTCGACCTATTTTCCCACAGATACGCAGTATTTT

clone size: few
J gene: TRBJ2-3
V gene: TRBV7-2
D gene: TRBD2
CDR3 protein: CASSPGGGGSTDTQYF
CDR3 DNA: TGTGCCAGCAGCCCGGGGGGGGGCGGGAGCACAGATACGCAGTATTTT

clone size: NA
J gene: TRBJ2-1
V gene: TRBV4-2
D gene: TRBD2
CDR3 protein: CASSQDPETSGSYNEQFF
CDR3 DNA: TGTGCCAGCAGCCAAGATCCGGAGACTAGCGGCTCCTACAATGAGCAGTTCTTC

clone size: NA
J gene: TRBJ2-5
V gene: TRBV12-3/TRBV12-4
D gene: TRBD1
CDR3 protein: CASSASWDRGYF
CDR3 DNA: TGTGCCAGCAGTGCCTCGTGGGACAGGGGGTACTTC

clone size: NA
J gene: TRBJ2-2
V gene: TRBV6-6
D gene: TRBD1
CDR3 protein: CASSYGRGLEFGELFF
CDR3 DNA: TGTGCCAGCAGTTATGGCAGGGGGCTTGAATTCGGGGAGCTGTTTTTT

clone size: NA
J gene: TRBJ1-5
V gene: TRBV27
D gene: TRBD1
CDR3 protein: CASSPGTVGIEPQHF
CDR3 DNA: TGTGCCAGCAGTCCGGGGACAGTCGGTATTGAGCCCCAGCATTTT

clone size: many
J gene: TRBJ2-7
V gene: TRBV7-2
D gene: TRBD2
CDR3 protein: CASSLGGGGSYEQYF
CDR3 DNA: TGTGCCAGCAGCTTGGGCGGCGGGGGCTCCTACGAGCAGTACTTC

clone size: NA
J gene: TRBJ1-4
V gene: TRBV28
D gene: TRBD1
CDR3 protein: CASRDPGQGFPSNEKLFF
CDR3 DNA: TGTGCCAGCAGAGACCCGGGACAGGGTTTTCCTTCTAATGAAAAACTGTTTTTT

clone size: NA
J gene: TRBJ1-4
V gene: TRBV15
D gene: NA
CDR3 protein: CATRRTVATNEKLFF
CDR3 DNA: TGTGCCACCAGGAGGACGGTTGCAACTAATGAAAAACTGTTTTTT

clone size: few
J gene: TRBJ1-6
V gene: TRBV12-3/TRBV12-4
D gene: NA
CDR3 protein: CASGYGGSPLHF
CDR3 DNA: TGTGCCAGCGGTTATGGGGGTTCACCCCTCCACTTT

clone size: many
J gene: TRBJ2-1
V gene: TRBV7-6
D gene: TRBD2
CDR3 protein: CASSPSLAGGPYSYNEQFF
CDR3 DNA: TGTGCCAGCAGCCCTTCACTAGCGGGGGGGCCCTACTCCTACAATGAGCAGTTCTTC

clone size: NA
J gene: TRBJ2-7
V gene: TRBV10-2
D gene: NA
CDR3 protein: CASSESYPPYEQYF
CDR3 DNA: TGCGCCAGCAGTGAGTCATACCCTCCCTACGAGCAGTACTTC

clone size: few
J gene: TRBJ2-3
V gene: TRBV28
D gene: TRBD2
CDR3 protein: CASSSGGTTDTQYF
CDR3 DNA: TGTGCCAGCAGTAGCGGGGGAACCACAGATACGCAGTATTTT